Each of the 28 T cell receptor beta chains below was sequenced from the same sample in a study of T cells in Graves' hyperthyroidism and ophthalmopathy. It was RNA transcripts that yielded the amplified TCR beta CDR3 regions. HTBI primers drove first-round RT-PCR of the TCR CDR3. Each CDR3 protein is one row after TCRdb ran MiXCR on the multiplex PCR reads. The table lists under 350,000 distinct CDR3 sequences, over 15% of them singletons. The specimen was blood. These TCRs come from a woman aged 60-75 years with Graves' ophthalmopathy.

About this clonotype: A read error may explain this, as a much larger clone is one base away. The CDR3 sequence is CASSLGSDRYGQYF. For the CDR3, the DNA is TGTGCCAGCAGCTTAGGTTCGGACCGCTACGGGCAGTACTTC. This rearrangement joins TRBV7-8 to TRBJ2-7; no reliable D call. CDR1 and CDR2 from the germline V gene are SGHVS and FQNEAQ. The CDR3 is 14 residues long.

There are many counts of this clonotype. CDR3 bases: TGCGCCAGCAGCCGGATCGAGGAGGGCACAGATACGCAGTATTTT. It is translated as CASSRIEEGTDTQYF. The rearrangement links TRBV5-1 to TRBJ2-3; maybe TRBD2 (5 bases). CDR1 and CDR2 (germline): SGHRS, YFSETQ. Deletions cut 4 bases from V and 1 base from J, with 13 bases between. CDR3 length equals 15 residues.

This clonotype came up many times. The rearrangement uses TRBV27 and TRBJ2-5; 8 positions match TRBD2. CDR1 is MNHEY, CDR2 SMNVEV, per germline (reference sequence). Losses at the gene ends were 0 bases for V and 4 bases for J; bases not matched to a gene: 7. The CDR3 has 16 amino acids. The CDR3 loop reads CASSLSIGAGGETQYF. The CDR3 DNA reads TGTGCCAGCAGTTTATCGATCGGGGCGGGGGGAGAGACCCAGTACTTC.

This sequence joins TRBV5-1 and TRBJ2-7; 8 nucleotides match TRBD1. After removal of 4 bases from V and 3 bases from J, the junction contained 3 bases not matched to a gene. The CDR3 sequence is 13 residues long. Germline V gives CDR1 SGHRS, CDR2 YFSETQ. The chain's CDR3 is CASSHGQGYEQYF. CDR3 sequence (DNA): TGCGCCAGCAGCCACGGACAGGGCTACGAGCAGTACTTC.

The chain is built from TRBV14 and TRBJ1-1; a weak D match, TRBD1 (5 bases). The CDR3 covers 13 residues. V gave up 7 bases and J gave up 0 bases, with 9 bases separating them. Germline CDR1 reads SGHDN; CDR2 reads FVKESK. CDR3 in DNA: TGTGCCAGCAAAAAGGGGATGAACACTGAAGCTTTCTTT. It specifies CASKKGMNTEAFF.

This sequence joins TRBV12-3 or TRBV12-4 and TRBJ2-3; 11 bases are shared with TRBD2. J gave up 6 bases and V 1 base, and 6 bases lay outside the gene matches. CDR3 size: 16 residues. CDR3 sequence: CASSLVRLAGPDTQYF. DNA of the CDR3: TGTGCCAGCAGTTTAGTCCGACTAGCGGGGCCTGATACGCAGTATTTT.

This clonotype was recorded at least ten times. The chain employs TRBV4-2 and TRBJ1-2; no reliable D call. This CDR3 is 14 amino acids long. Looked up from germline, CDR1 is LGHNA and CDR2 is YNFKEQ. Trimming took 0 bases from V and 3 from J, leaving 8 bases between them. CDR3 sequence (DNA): TGTGCCAGCAGCCAAGATCTTTTTGACTATGGCTACACCTTC. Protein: CASSQDLFDYGYTF.

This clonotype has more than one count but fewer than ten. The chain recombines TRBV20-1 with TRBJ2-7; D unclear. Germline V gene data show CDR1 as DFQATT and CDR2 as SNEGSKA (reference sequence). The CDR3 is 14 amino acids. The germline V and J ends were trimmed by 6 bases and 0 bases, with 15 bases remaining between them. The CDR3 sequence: CSATPPLGSYEQYF. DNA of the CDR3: TGCAGTGCAACCCCCCCCCTCGGCTCCTACGAGCAGTACTTC.

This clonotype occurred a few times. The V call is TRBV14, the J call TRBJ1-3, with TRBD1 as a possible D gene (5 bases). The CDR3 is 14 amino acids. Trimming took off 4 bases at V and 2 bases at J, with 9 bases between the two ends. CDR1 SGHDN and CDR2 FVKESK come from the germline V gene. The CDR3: CASSPRATGNTIYF. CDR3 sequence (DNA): TGTGCCAGCAGCCCCAGGGCCACTGGAAACACCATATATTTT.

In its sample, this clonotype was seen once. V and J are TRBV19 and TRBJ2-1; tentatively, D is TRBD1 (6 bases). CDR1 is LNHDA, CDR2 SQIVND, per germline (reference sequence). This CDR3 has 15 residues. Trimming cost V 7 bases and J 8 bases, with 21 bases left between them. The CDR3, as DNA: TGTGCCAGTACCGGAAGGACAGACAACAGGTATGAGCAGTTCTTC. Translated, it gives CASTGRTDNRYEQFF.

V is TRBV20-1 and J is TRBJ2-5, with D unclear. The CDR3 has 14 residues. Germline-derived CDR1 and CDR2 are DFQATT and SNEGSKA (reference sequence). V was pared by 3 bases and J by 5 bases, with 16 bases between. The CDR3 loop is CSASLDFGWETQYF. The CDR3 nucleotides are TGCAGTGCTAGCCTCGACTTCGGGTGGGAGACCCAGTACTTC.

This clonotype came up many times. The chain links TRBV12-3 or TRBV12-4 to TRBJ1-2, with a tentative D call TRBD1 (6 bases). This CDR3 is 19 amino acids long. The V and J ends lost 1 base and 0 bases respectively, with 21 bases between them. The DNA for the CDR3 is TGTGCCAGCAGTTTAGTATTCGGGGGCGATAAAATGGCTAACTATGGCTACACCTTC. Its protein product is CASSLVFGGDKMANYGYTF.

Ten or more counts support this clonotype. The CDR3 spells CASTPPSGRVNTEAFF. The CDR3 bases are TGTGCCAGCACCCCCCCCAGTGGGCGAGTGAACACTGAAGCTTTCTTT. The V call is TRBV28, the J call TRBJ1-1; D call uncertain. The germline V gene encodes CDR1 MDHEN and CDR2 SYDVKM. Trimming shortened V by 7 bases and J by 0 bases, and 18 bases separated the two germline ends. This CDR3 spans 16 amino acids. The entire variable domain, with the rest obtained from reference TRBV28 and TRBJ1-1, is as follows: DVKVTQSSRYLVKRTGEKVFLECVQDMDHENMFWYRQDPGLGLRLIYFSYDVKMKEKGDIPEGYSVSREKKERFSLILESASTNQTSMYLCASTPPSGRVNTEAFFGQGTRLTVV.

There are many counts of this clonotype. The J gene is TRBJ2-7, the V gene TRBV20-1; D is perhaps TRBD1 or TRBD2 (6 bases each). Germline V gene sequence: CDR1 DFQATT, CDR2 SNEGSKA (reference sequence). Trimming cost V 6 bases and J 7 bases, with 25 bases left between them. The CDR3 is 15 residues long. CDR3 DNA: TGCAGTGCCCGGGACAACTCCCAGTTAGGGGGGGAGCAGTACTTC. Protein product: CSARDNSQLGGEQYF.

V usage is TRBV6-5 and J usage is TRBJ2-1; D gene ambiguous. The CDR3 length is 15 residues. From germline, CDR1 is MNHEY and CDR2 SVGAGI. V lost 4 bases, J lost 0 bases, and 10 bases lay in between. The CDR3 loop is CASSSRPTSYNEQFF. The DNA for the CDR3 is TGTGCCAGCAGTTCGCGGCCTACCTCCTACAATGAGCAGTTCTTC.

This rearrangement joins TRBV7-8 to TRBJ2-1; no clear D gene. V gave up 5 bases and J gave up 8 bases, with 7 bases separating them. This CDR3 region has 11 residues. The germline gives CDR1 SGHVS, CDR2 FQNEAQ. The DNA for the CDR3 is TGTGCCAGCAGCCTTCGGTATGAGCAGTTCTTC. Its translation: CASSLRYEQFF.

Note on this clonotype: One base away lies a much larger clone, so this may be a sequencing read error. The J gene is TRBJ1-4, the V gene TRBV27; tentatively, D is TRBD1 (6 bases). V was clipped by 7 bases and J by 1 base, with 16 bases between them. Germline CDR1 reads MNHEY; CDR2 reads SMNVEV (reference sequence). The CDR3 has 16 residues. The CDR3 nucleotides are TGTGCCAGCACCTTGATGGGGGGCCAAACTAATGAAAAACTGTTTTTT. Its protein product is CASTLMGGQTNEKLFF.

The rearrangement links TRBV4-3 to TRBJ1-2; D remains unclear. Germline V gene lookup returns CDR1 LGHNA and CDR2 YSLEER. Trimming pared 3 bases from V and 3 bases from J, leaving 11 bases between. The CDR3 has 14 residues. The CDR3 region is CASSHPGRDYGYTF. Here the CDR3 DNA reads TGCGCCAGCAGCCACCCCGGGAGAGACTATGGCTACACCTTC.

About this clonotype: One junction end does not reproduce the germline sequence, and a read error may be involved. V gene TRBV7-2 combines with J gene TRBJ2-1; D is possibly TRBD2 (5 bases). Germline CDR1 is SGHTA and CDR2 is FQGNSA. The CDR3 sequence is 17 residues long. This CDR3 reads CASSLNRGTSSYNERFF. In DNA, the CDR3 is TGTGCCAGCAGCTTAAACCGGGGTACGAGCTCCTACAATGAGCGGTTCTTC.

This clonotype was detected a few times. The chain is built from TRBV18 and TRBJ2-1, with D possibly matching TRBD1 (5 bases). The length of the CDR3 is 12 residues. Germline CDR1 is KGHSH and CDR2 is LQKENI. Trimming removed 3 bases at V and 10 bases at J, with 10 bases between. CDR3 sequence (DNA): TGTGCCAGCTCACCGGCGTCAGGGGAGCAGTTCTTC. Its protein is CASSPASGEQFF.

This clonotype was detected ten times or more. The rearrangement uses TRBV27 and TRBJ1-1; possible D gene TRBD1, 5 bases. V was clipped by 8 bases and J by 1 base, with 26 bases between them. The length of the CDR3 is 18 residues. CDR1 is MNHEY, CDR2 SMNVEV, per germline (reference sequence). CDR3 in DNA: TGTGCCAGCGGAAGACATGCCGGGACGGCACCTAAGAACACTGAAGCTTTCTTT. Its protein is CASGRHAGTAPKNTEAFF.

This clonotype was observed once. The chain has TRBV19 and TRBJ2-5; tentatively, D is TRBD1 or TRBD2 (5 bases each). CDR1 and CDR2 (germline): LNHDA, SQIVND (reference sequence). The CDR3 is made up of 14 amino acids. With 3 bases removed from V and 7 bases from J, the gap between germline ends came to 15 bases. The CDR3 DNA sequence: TGTGCCAGTAGTATTCCCGGGGCTTGGTGGACCCAGTACTTC. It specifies CASSIPGAWWTQYF.

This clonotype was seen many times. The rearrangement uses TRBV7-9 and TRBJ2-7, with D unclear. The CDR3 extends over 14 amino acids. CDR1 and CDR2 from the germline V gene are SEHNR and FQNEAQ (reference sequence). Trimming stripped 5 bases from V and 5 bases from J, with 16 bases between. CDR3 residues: CASSPLGEPHEQYF. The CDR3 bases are TGTGCCAGCAGCCCCTTGGGCGAGCCCCACGAGCAGTACTTC.

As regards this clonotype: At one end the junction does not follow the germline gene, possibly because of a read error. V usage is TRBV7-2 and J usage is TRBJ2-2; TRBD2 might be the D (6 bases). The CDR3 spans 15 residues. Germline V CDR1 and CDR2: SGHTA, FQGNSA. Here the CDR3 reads CASSLAVGVGGELSF. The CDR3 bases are TGTGCCAGCAGCTTAGCAGTAGGGGTGGGCGGGGAGCTGTCTTTT.

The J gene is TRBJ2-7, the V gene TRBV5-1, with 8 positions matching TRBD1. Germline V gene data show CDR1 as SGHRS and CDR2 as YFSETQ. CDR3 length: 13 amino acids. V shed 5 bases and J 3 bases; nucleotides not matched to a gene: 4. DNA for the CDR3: TGCGCCAGCAGGGAGGACAGGGTCTACGAGCAGTACTTC. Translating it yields CASREDRVYEQYF.

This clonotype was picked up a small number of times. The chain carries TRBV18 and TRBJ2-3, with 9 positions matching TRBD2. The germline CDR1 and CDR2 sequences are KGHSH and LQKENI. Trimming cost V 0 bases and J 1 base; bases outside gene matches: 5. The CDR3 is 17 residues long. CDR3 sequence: CASSPPGPSGGTDTQYF. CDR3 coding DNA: TGTGCCAGCTCACCACCCGGTCCTAGCGGGGGCACAGATACGCAGTATTTT.

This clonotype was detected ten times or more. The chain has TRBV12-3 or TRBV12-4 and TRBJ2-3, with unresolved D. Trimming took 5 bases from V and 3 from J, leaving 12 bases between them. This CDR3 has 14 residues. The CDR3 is CASSKTDGTDTQYF. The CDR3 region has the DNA TGTGCCAGCAGTAAAACCGACGGAACAGATACGCAGTATTTT.

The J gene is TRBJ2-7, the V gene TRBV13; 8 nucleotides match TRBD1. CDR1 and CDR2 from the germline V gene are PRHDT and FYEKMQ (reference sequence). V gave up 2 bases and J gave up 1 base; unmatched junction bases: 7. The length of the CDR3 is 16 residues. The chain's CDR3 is CASSLKGQGKSYEQYF. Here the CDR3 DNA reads TGTGCCAGCAGCTTAAAAGGACAGGGTAAATCCTACGAGCAGTACTTC. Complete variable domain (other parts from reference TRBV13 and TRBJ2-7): AAGVIQSPRHLIKEKRETATLKCYPIPRHDTVYWYQQGPGQDPQFLISFYEKMQSDKGSIPDRFSAQQFSDYHSELNMSSLELGDSALYFCASSLKGQGKSYEQYFGPGTRLTVT.